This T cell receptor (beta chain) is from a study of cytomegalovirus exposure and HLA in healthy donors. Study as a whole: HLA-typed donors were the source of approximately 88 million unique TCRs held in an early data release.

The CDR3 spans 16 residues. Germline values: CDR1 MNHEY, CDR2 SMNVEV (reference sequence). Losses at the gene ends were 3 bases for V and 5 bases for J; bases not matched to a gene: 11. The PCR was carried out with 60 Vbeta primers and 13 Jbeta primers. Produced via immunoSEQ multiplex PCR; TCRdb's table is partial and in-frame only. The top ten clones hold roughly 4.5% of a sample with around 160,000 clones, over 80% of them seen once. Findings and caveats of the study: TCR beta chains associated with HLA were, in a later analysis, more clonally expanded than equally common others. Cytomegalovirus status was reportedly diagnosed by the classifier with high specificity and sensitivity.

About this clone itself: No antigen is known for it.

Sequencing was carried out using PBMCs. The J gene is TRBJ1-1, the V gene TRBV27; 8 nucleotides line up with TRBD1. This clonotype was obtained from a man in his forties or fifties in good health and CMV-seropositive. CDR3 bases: TGTGCCAGCAGTTTTAGGCAGGGGGCGGTTTGGACTGAAGCTTTCTTT. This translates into CASSFRQGAVWTEAFF.